A single T cell receptor (beta chain) is shown here with its context. This receptor's antigen is unknown. Per-base qualities were not stored, and no clone one base away is much larger. The data were taken from a study of shared clonotypes between healthy human individuals (dated by TCRdb to about 2020). General notes on the study: Two women and a few men aged 18 to 49 years were included in the cohort. To estimate repertoire size and how much clonotype sharing occurs between individuals, the study deeply sequenced the blood TCR repertoires of five healthy adults. Different laboratories and diverse techniques were used to prepare libraries and sequence TCR repertoires, to increase sequencing depth and limit assay-specific biases. Leukapheresis yielded between about 0.85 and 9.5 billion PBMCs per donor. What the study reported, not specific to this receptor: Because the study included a small number of donors, the genetic and exposure-history diversity represented was limited. Based on pairwise subsampling, the degree of clonotype sharing among donors was expected to be affected by sequencing depth. Sampling was restricted to blood, and TCR repertoires in tissue are likely to differ from TCR repertoires in blood.

From its cysteine to its phenylalanine, the CDR3 spans 14 amino acids. The sequence is cut down to CDR3 DNA, 42 bases in frame from base 1. Looking up the germline V gene yields CDR1 WSHSY and CDR2 SAAADI. V is cut back by 6 bases and J by 4 bases, with 6 bases in the junction unmatched. Using the deep immunoSEQ assay, multiplex PCR amplified TCR CDR3 regions from genomic DNA. For each cell subset, the extracted genomic DNA was distributed evenly across all wells of several immunoSEQ 96-well plates, and each plate served as one replicate. Each replicate PCR for unsorted PBMC received roughly 300 ng genomic DNA, equal to tens of thousands of T cell genomes. Genomic DNA from unsorted PBMC was sequenced over ten immunoSEQ deep assay plates. Purified libraries were measured with a Qubit 3.0 fluorometer, size-checked on a Bioanalyzer 2100, and measured again with the KAPA Library Quantification kit. Every immunoSEQ 96-well plate was sequenced on a dedicated single-read 150-cycle Illumina NextSeq 550 flow cell. Processing in the source paper ran as follows. Because the immunoSEQ output included only junctional sequences and no quality scores, the filtering could not be the same as the filtering used for full-length reads. To assign V/J genes and CDR3, sequences were annotated against IMGT germline references using PyIR, a Python wrapper for IgBLAST v1.9. Reads were removed for weak V/J assignments (E-value above 1e-6), missing CDR3, stop codons, out-of-frame junctions, or ambiguous translated residues. A V3J clonotype was defined by an identical inferred V gene, J gene, and CDR3 amino acid sequence. Percentage overlap between repertoires was calculated by dividing the number of shared unique clonotypes by the size of the smaller repertoire. Three approaches were used to assess repertoire richness: RTK rarefaction, the Chao1 estimator, and Recon v2.1 estimates of unobserved clonotypes. TCRdb stores this immuneACCESS table with in-frame sequences only. Part of the clones is absent; in the studies checked, under half of the shortfall reflects unresolved V genes, and no reason is known for the rest. The DNA was the basis for D and trimming; V, J and clone size are from that table. The sample yields fewer than 600,000 clones; about four fifths were counted once. About 12% of the sample rests with the top ten.

Donors were healthy HIV-negative adults with no recently reported acute infections or vaccinations. Only Caucasian adults living in Nashville, Tennessee, USA were represented among the donors. For unsorted samples, some 87 million PBMCs were counted, and genomic DNA was extracted using the QIAamp DNA Blood Mini kit. Blood was collected by leukapheresis, and PBMCs were isolated by Ficoll-Histopaque density gradient centrifugation and then cryopreserved in liquid nitrogen vapor phase. The sequence links TRBV10-2 to TRBJ2-3; 8 of the junction bases match TRBD2. Sequencing was done on a sample of PBMCs. The TCR comes from a woman between 35 and 50 years old in good health. Some clones in this sample may be carry-over from other donors' samples. The CDR3 in this case is CASSIAGRADTQYF. The sequenced DNA is TGCGCCAGCAGCATAGCGGGAAGGGCAGATACGCAGTATTTT.